This TCR beta chain is drawn from a study of cytomegalovirus exposure and HLA in healthy donors. Germline V gene data show CDR1 as SGDLS and CDR2 as YYNGEE. V gave up 0 bases and J gave up 5 bases; unmatched junction bases: 5. The CDR3 contains 15 residues. This clone appeared once. This table comes from immunoSEQ multiplex PCR, and its TCRdb copy is limited to in-frame clones, with some not included. The sample includes 100,000 to 150,000 clones, approximately 95% of them seen just once. The rearrangement uses TRBV9 and TRBJ2-7; 10 bases map to TRBD1. Sample: PBMCs. The clonotype comes from a man aged 18 to 30 in good health and CMV-seronegative. CDR3 sequence reads: CASSVEGTGDDEQYF. As DNA, the CDR3 is TGTGCCAGCAGCGTAGAGGGGACAGGGGACGACGAGCAGTACTTC.